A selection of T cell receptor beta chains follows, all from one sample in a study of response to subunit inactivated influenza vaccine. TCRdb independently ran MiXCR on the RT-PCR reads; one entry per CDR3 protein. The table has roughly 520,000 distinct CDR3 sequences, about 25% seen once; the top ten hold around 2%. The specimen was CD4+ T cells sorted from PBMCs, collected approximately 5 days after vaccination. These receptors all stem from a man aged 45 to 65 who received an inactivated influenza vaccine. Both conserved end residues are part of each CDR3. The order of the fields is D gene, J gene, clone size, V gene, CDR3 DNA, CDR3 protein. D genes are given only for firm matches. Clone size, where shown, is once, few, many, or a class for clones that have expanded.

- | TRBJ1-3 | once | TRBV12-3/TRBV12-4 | TGTGCCAGCAGTTTACAAGACAGGTCCCTCTCTGGAAACACCACATATTTT | CASSLQDRSLSGNTTYF
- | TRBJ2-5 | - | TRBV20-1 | TGCAGTGCTAGACTCCAAAACCAGTACTTC | CSARLQNQYF
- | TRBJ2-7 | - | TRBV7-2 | TGTGCCAGCAGCTTAGCAGGGGGTTCCCCCTACGAGCAGTACTTC | CASSLAGGSPYEQYF
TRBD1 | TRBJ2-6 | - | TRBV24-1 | TGTGCCACCAGTGATACGAGGGACAGGGAAGTCTCTGGGGCCAACGTCCTGACTTTC | CATSDTRDREVSGANVLTF
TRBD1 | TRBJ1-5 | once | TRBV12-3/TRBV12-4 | TGTGCCAGCAGTGTCGGGACAGCGGAGTATCAGCCCCAGCATTTT | CASSVGTAEYQPQHF
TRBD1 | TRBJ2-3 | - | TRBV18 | TGTGCCAGCTCACCACCTGGGACAGGCAGCACAGATACGCAGTATTTT | CASSPPGTGSTDTQYF
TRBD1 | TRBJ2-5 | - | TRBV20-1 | TGCAGTGCTAGAGATCACAGGGGGCCGAAAGAGACCCAGTACTTC | CSARDHRGPKETQYF
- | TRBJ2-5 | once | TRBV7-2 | TGTGCCAGCAGCTTAGTTTCTGGGCCGGGGACCCAGTACTTC | CASSLVSGPGTQYF
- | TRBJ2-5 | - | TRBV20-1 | TGCAGTGCTAGAGATGGGGGACGAGGGATGGAGACCCAGTACTTC | CSARDGGRGMETQYF
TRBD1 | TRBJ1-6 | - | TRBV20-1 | TGCAGTGCTAAGAAGGGGGCGTCAAATTCACCCCTCCACTTT | CSAKKGASNSPLHF
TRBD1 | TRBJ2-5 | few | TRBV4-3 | TGCGCCAGCAGCTCTCAATGGGACAGGGGGCAAGAGACCCAGTACTTC | CASSSQWDRGQETQYF
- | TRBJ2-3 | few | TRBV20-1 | TGCAGTGCTAAAGTGTCAGGGCGAGATACGCAGTATTTT | CSAKVSGRDTQYF
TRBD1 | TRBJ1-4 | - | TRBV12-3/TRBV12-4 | TGTGCCAGCAGGCGGACAGGGGGCGAAAAACTGTTTTTT | CASRRTGGEKLFF
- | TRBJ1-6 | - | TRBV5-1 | TGCGCCAGCAGCTTGGCGACGGGACACAAGAATTCACCCCTCCACTTT | CASSLATGHKNSPLHF
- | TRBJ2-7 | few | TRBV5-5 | TGTGCCAGCAGCCCAGGGCTAGCGAGTAATTACGAGCAGTACTTC | CASSPGLASNYEQYF
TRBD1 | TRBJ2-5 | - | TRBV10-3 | TGTGCCACTGGGGACAGGACACAAGAGACCCAGTACTTC | CATGDRTQETQYF
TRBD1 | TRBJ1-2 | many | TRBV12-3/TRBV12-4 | TGTGCCAGCAGCTTAGGGACAGGGTTTGGCTACACCTTC | CASSLGTGFGYTF
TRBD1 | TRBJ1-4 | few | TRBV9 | TGTGCCAGCAGCGTTAACAGCGACAGGGTCTCGAATGAAAAACTGTTTTTT | CASSVNSDRVSNEKLFF
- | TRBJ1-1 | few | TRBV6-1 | TGTGCCAGCAGCAGGGACGGTTGGAACACTGAAGCTTTCTTT | CASSRDGWNTEAFF
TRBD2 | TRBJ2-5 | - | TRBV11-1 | TGTGCCAGCAGCGTCGGGGGGAATCAAGAGACCCAGTACTTC | CASSVGGNQETQYF
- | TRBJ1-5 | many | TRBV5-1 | TGCGCCAGCAGCCCGGGGGGGAGCAATCAGCCCCAGCATTTT | CASSPGGSNQPQHF
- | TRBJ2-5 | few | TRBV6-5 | TGTGCCAGCCGACACCAAGAGACCCAGTACTTC | CASRHQETQYF
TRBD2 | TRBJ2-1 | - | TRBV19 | TGTGCCAGTACGACTAGCGGAATCTACAATGAGCAGTTCTTC | CASTTSGIYNEQFF
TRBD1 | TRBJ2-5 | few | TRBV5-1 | TGCGCCAGCAGCCCAGGGACAGGGGCGAACCAAGAGACCCAGTACTTC | CASSPGTGANQETQYF
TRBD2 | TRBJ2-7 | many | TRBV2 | TGTGCCAGCAGTTTCCAGAGCGGGAGTTCCTACGAGCAGTACTTC | CASSFQSGSSYEQYF
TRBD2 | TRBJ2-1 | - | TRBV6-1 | TGTGCCAGCAAAAGTTTAGTAGCGGGAGGTGTTTCCTACAATGAGCAGTTCTTC | CASKSLVAGGVSYNEQFF
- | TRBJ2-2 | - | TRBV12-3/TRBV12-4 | TGTGCCAGCAGTTTGACCCAGAAGACGGGGGAGCTGTTTTTT | CASSLTQKTGELFF
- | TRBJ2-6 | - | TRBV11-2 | TGTGCCAGCAGCTTAGATGAGTTCTCTGGGGCCAACGTCCTGACTTTC | CASSLDEFSGANVLTF
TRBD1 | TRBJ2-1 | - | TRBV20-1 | TGCAGTGCTAGGAGGGCGCGGTGGGACAGTGAGCAGTTCTTC | CSARRARWDSEQFF
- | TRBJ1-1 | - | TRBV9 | TGTGCCAGCAGCGTAGGAGGGGTGCTGAACACTGAAGCTTTCTTT | CASSVGGVLNTEAFF
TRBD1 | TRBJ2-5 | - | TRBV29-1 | TGCAGCGAGCGAGGGGGCGGAGAGACCCAGTACTTC | CSERGGGETQYF
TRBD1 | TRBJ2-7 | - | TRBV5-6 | TGTGCCAGCAGCGGGGGACAGTCTATCTTCTACGAGCAGTACTTC | CASSGGQSIFYEQYF
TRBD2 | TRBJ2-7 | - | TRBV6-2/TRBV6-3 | TGTGCCAGCACCAGGATTAGCGGGACTTCCTACGAGCAGTACTTC | CASTRISGTSYEQYF
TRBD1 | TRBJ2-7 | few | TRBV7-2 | TGTGCCAGCAGCGACCTATACAGGGGCTTTCCTTACGAGCAGTACTTC | CASSDLYRGFPYEQYF
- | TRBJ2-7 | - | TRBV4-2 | TGTGCCAGCAGCCAAGACAGGGAATACCCCTACGAGCAGTACTTC | CASSQDREYPYEQYF
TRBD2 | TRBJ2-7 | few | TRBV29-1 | TGCAGCGTTGAACTAGCGGGACACTACGAGCAGTACTTC | CSVELAGHYEQYF
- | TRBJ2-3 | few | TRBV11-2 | TGTGCCAGCAGCGCCTCCGGTGGATCTCCGGATACGCAGTATTTT | CASSASGGSPDTQYF
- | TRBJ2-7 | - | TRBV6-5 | TGTGCCAGCAGTTACTCGTCAGGGTCCAAGCAGTACTTC | CASSYSSGSKQYF
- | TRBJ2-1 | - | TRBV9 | TGTGCCAGCAGCGTAGGAGGTGGGGCTCGTGGGGATGAGCAGTTCTTC | CASSVGGGARGDEQFF
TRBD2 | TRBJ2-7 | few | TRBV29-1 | TGCAGCGTTGCTGGACTAGCGGGAGTGGTCGAGCAGTACTTC | CSVAGLAGVVEQYF
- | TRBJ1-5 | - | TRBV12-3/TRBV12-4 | TGTGCCAGCAGTCTCCACAGGGATCAGCCCCAGCATTTT | CASSLHRDQPQHF
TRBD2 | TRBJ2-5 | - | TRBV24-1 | TGTGCCACCAGACCTCAGACTAGCGGGGTCCAAGAGACCCAGTACTTC | CATRPQTSGVQETQYF
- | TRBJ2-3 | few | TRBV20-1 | TGCAGTGCTACCCCTCGGGGGGATACGCAGTATTTT | CSATPRGDTQYF
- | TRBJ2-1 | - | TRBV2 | TGTGCCAGCAGTGAAGTTCAGAGCTACAATGAGCAGTTCTTC | CASSEVQSYNEQFF
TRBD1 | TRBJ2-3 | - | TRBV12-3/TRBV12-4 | TGTGCCAGCAGTAAGACAGGGCGAGGGGATACGCAGTATTTT | CASSKTGRGDTQYF
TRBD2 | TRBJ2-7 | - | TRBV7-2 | TGTGCCAGCAGCCCGTCGTCCGGCGGGGGGGCCGAGCAGTACTTC | CASSPSSGGGAEQYF
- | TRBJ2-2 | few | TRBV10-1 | TGCGCCAGCAGAAAGTCAGGGGACCACACCGGGGAGCTGTTTTTT | CASRKSGDHTGELFF
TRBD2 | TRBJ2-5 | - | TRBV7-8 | TGTGCCAGCAGCCCAGGGGCCAGCGGGGGCCAAGAGACCCAGTACTTC | CASSPGASGGQETQYF
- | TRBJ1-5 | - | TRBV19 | TGTGCCAGTAGTACTTTCCCCCCAGAGAATCAGCCCCAGCATTTT | CASSTFPPENQPQHF
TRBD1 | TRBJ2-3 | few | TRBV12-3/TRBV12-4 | TGTGCCAGCAGTTTAAGGGGGCGGGTCACAGATACGCAGTATTTT | CASSLRGRVTDTQYF
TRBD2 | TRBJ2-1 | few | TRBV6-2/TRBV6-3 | TGTGCCAGCAGCGACCCCCCGGGACTAAACTACAATGAGCAGTTCTTC | CASSDPPGLNYNEQFF
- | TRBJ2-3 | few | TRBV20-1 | TGCAGTGCTAGTGGGCGGGCTGGGGATACGCAGTATTTT | CSASGRAGDTQYF
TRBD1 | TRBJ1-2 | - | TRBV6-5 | TGTGCCAGCAGTTACCGAGGGGGACAGGGTTACGACACCTTC | CASSYRGGQGYDTF